This note documents a single T cell receptor (beta chain) sequence. Only in-frame clones appear in the TCRdb table, and some are missing; sequencing was by immunoSEQ multiplex PCR. The sample records approximately 740,000 clones, 80% to 95% being singletons. This record belongs to a study of shared clonotypes between healthy human individuals. CD8 cells regarded as naive lacked CD45RO, were positively chosen for CCR7, and omitted terminally differentiated effector memory CD45RA+ cells. V was pared by 5 bases and J by 6 bases, with 14 bases between. The CDR3 contains 13 residues. CDR1 and CDR2 (germline): SGHDN, FVKESK.

This receptor was identified in a man between 25 and 39 years old in good health. V usage is TRBV14 and J usage is TRBJ2-7; D might be TRBD1 or TRBD2, each matching 6 bases. The source material was naive CD8+ T cells sorted from blood. As DNA, the CDR3 is TGTGCCAGCAGCTTGGGGGGCCACTCCGAGCAGTACTTC. It translates to CASSLGGHSEQYF.